This T cell receptor (beta chain) originates from a study of radiotherapy plus CTLA-4 blockade in lung cancer. The overall study: Disease control reached approximately 30%, with objective responses in around 20%. Study-wide findings and caveats: The best prediction of response reportedly came from early blood T cell clone dynamics, with interferon-beta.

From germline, CDR1 is SGHRS and CDR2 YFSETQ. Trimming removed 3 bases from V and 1 base from J; junction bases left unmatched: 1. This CDR3 spans 13 amino acids. Treatment of patients with chemo-refractory metastatic non-small-cell lung cancer consisted of focal radiation plus CTLA-4 blockade with ipilimumab. On this clone: Its antigen is still unknown.

Assay used: immunoSEQ multiplex PCR; TCRdb lists only in-frame clones, some missing. The sample has around 50,000 clones, about 88% seen once. The specimen comprised peripheral blood, sampled from a patient treated with radiotherapy plus ipilimumab. This TCR was recovered from a human donor with non-small cell lung cancer that progressed on radiotherapy plus ipilimumab. Some clones in this sample may be carry-over from other donors' samples. V and J are TRBV5-1 and TRBJ2-7; 7 nucleotides agree with TRBD1. CDR3 DNA: TGCGCCAGCAGCTCGGGACAGTCCTACGAGCAGTACTTC. This translates into CASSSGQSYEQYF.